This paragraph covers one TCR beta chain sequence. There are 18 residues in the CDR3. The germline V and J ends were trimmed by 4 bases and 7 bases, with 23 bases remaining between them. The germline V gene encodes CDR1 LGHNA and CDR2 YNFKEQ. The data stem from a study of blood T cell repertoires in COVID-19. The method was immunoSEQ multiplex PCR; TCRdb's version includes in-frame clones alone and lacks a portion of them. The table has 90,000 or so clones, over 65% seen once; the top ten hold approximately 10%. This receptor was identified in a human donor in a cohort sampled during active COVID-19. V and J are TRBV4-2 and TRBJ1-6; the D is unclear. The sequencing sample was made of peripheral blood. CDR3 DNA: TGTGCCAGCAGCCGCGAGGTGAGCGCAGAGCCGATGAATTCACCCCTCCACTTT. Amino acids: CASSREVSAEPMNSPLHF.